A single T cell receptor beta chain is shown here with its context. The antigen is not known. Stimulation used about 10 ug/mL lysate from CMV-infected fibroblasts. Memory cells lacking CD40L and CD69 with high CD45RO were sorted. This was the immunoSEQ version 4 assay in survey mode. Generated by immunoSEQ multiplex PCR, the TCRdb table keeps only in-frame clones and is missing some. The table lists fewer than 30,000 clones, 82% of them singletons. This CDR3 is 14 amino acids long. The germline V gene encodes CDR1 KGHSH and CDR2 LQKENI. Between the trimmed V and J ends, which lost 3 bases and 2 bases, there was a span of 8 bases. This sample is part of a study of persistence of HIV-infected CD4 T cells. Study-level background: A median of about eight years of suppressive ART preceded sampling.

Sequencing was performed on CD4+ T cells sorted from PBMCs after roughly 18-hour stimulation, taken from a patient who received antiretroviral therapy. The rearrangement uses TRBV18 and TRBJ1-5; no reliable D call. The sequence derives from an adult man with HIV who was CMV-seropositive. In DNA form, the CDR3 reads TGTGCCAGCTCACCGTCAGTTGGCAATCAGCCCCAGCATTTT. Protein sequence: CASSPSVGNQPQHF.